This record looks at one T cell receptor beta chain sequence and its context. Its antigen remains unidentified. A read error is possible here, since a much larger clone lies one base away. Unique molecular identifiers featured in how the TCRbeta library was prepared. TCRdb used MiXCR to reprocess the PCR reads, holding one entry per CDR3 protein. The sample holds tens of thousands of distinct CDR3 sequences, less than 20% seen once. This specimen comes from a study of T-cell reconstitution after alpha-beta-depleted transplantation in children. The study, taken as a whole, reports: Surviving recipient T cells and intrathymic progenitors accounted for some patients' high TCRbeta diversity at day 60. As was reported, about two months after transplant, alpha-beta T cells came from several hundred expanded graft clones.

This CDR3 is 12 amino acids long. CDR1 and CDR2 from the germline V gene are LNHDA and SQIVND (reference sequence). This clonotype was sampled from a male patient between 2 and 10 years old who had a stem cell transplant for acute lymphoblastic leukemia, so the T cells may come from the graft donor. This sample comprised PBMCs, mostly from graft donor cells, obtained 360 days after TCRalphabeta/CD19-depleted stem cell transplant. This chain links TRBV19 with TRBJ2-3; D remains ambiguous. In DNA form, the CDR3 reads TGTGCCAGTAGTACTTCACGGCATACGCAGAATTTT. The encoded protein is CASSTSRHTQNF.